This T cell receptor (beta chain) was sequenced for a study of regulatory T cells in long-lasting Graves disease. Background on the study: The antithyroid drugs taken by newly diagnosed Graves' patients had been used for under 3 months. Findings and caveats of the study: Persistent disease samples used TRBV28, TRBJ1-2 and TRBJ2-5 preferentially.

Germline CDR1 and CDR2: SNHLY and FYNNEI. This CDR3 comprises 14 residues. V lost 6 bases to trimming and J lost 11 bases, with 19 bases between them. This clonotype showed up many times. What it binds is unknown. The time point here: newly diagnosed GD, antithyroid drugs for less than 3 months. RNA isolated from PBMCs was used to make the TCR library. Arm-PCR of CDR3 regions and iRepertoire HTBI primers were the basis on which TCR beta libraries were built. TCRdb processed the multiplex PCR reads anew with MiXCR; each CDR3 protein has one entry. The sample carries about half a million distinct CDR3 sequences, 12% recorded once. The same data also went into a second study, on T cells in Graves' hyperthyroidism and ophthalmopathy. That source reports: A model of 13 V-J features distinguished ophthalmopathy from stable hyperthyroidism.

Sample: peripheral blood mononuclear cells (PBMCs), taken at new diagnosis, from a patient treated with antithyroid drugs. The genes are TRBV2 and TRBJ1-4; D is undetermined. The sequence was obtained from a woman between 25 and 40 years old with Graves disease. This CDR3 reads CASSLERVEVKLFF. CDR3 sequence (DNA): TGTGCCAGCAGCCTCGAGAGGGTTGAGGTGAAACTGTTTTTT.